These 27 T cell receptor beta chains came from one sample sequenced in a study of blood T cell repertoires in COVID-19 (dated by TCRdb to the early 2020s). The library was built by means of the immunoSEQ multiplex PCR assay. TCRdb obtained this table from immuneACCESS and retained in-frame rearrangements with V and J assigned. These tables miss some clones; where compared with another copy, unresolved V genes account for less than half of the shortfall, and the remainder is unexplained. For this sample there are some 220,000 clones; around 80% appear just once. The ten largest clones represent roughly 20% of the sample. Specimen: peripheral blood. The origin of the receptors is a woman at least 80 years old with active or convalescent COVID-19.

The chain links TRBV6-4 to TRBJ1-1, with D unresolved. The germline gives CDR1 MRHNA, CDR2 SNTAGT. V gave up 6 bases and J gave up 8 bases, with 19 bases separating them. CDR3 length: 14 amino acids. The CDR3 coding sequence is TGTGCCAGCAGAATGACCGCAGTGGGGAGGGAAGCTTTCTTT. As protein: CASRMTAVGREAFF.

A note on this clone: The sample holds other DNA sequences that translate to the same CDR3. The chain recombines TRBV5-1 with TRBJ2-3, with D possibly matching TRBD1 (6 bases). The CDR3 loop spans 15 amino acids. The V end lost 3 bases, the J end lost 0 bases, and 11 bases lay between the germline ends. The germline V gene has CDR1 SGHRS and CDR2 YFSETQ. CDR3: CASSSLTGSTDTQYF. The CDR3 nucleotides read TGCGCCAGCAGCTCGTTGACAGGTAGCACAGATACGCAGTATTTT.

The chain joins TRBV30 to TRBJ2-7; TRBD2 aligns across 7 bases. The J segment lost 0 bases and the V segment lost 7 bases, leaving 9 bases of the junction unmatched. In germline, CDR1 is GTSNPN, CDR2 SVGIG (reference sequence). The CDR3 has 14 residues. The CDR3 region is CASKLGGSSYEQYF. CDR3 sequence (DNA): TGTGCCTCAAAGTTGGGGGGGAGCTCCTACGAGCAGTACTTC.

This chain links TRBV27 with TRBJ1-6; 9 bases are shared with TRBD1. The germline V gene has CDR1 MNHEY and CDR2 SMNVEV (reference sequence). V shed 3 bases and J 4 bases; nucleotides not matched to a gene: 4. The CDR3 extends over 16 amino acids. CDR3 coding DNA: TGTGCCAGCAGTTTGTCCGGACAGGGGTATAATTCACCCCTCCACTTT. Translation: CASSLSGQGYNSPLHF.

This chain uses TRBV6-5 with TRBJ1-2, with D possibly being TRBD1 (5 bases). The V gene's germline CDR1 is MNHEY and CDR2 SVGAGI. The V end lost 1 base, the J end lost 8 bases, and 14 bases lay between the germline ends. This CDR3 has 14 residues. DNA of the CDR3: TGTGCCAGCAGTTACTTGGGGCAGGGAAGCGGCTACACCTTC. Residues: CASSYLGQGSGYTF.

The CDR3 spells CASSVGTSIQETQYF. CDR3 nucleotide sequence: TGTGCCAGCAGCGTCGGGACTAGCATTCAAGAGACCCAGTACTTC. The rearrangement links TRBV5-4 to TRBJ2-5, with 9 bases fitting TRBD2. CDR1 is SGHNT, CDR2 YYREEE, per germline (reference sequence). The trim removed 4 bases at V and 2 bases at J, leaving 6 bases unmatched. The CDR3 totals 15 residues.

This chain connects TRBV4-1 to TRBJ2-3; TRBD2 matches at 14 bases. Unmatched junction bases numbered 4, after V lost 0 bases and J lost 5 bases. In germline, CDR1 is MGHRA, CDR2 YSYEKL. This CDR3 spans 17 amino acids. DNA for the CDR3: TGCGCCAGCAGCCAAGAGACTAGCGGGGGGGCCAGAGATACGCAGTATTTT. The encoded protein is CASSQETSGGARDTQYF.

The chain couples TRBV7-2 to TRBJ2-7, with 10 bases matching TRBD2. The CDR3 contains 15 residues. Germline lookup yields CDR1 SGHTA and CDR2 FQGNSA. Trimming at V came to 5 bases and at J to 4 bases, leaving 8 bases not matched to a gene. DNA of the CDR3: TGTGCCAGCAGCGAAGGTCTAGCGGGAGTGTACGAGCAGTACTTC. Its translation: CASSEGLAGVYEQYF.

The CDR3 reads CASSYRTSDEQFF. In DNA, the CDR3 is TGTGCCAGCAGTTACAGGACTAGCGATGAGCAGTTCTTC. The chain links TRBV6-6 to TRBJ2-1, with 9 nucleotides matching TRBD2. V shed 2 bases and J 8 bases; nucleotides not matched to a gene: 1. The CDR3 loop spans 13 amino acids. CDR1 and CDR2 (germline): MNHNY, SVGAGI (reference sequence).

The chain is built from TRBV19 and TRBJ1-1, with 10 bases matching TRBD1. Per the germline V gene, CDR1 is LNHDA and CDR2 is SQIVND (reference sequence). V shed 10 bases and J 5 bases; nucleotides not matched to a gene: 7. The CDR3 totals 13 residues. In DNA form, the CDR3 reads TGTGCCACCAAGACAGGGGGCCGGACTGAAGCTTTCTTT. Its protein product is CATKTGGRTEAFF.

This clone appeared many times. V and J are TRBV11-2 and TRBJ1-2, with TRBD1 as a possible D gene (6 bases). Per germline, CDR1 SGHAT and CDR2 FQNNGV. V shed 2 bases and J shed 7 bases, with 11 bases lying between them. This CDR3 comprises 13 residues. In DNA form, the CDR3 reads TGTGCCAGCAGCTTAAGGGGGGGCGTTGGCTACACCTTC. This translates into CASSLRGGVGYTF.

The rearrangement links TRBV4-3 to TRBJ2-7; 8 bases line up with TRBD2. This CDR3 contains 14 residues. Germline V gene lookup returns CDR1 LGHNA and CDR2 YSLEER. V was pared by 2 bases and J by 7 bases, with 7 bases of the junction left unmatched. The CDR3 loop is CASSQSGRSAEQYF. CDR3 sequence (DNA): TGCGCCAGCAGCCAAAGCGGGAGAAGCGCTGAGCAGTACTTC.

The gene calls are TRBV24-1 and TRBJ1-1; D gene uncertain. Germline V gene sequence: CDR1 KGHDR, CDR2 SFDVKD. Deletions cut 8 bases from V and 2 bases from J, with 14 bases between. The CDR3 length is 14 residues. The CDR3 reads CATKSRRANTEAFF. The DNA for the CDR3 is TGTGCCACCAAGAGTAGGAGGGCTAACACTGAAGCTTTCTTT.

The chain recombines TRBV5-1 with TRBJ2-1; perhaps TRBD2 as D (5 bases). The ends were cut back, 4 bases at V and 2 bases at J, with 16 bases in the middle. The germline V gene has CDR1 SGHRS and CDR2 YFSETQ. The CDR3 contains 16 residues. CDR3 coding DNA: TGCGCCAGCAGCCTGTCTAGCAGTGTAGCCTACAATGAGCAGTTCTTC. Residues: CASSLSSSVAYNEQFF.

V is TRBV3-1 (or the pseudogene TRBV3-2) and J is TRBJ2-1, with 7 bases identical to TRBD1. Germline V CDR1 and CDR2: LGHDT, YNNKEL (reference sequence). V shed 4 bases and J 4 bases; nucleotides not matched to a gene: 1. The CDR3 runs to 13 residues. The CDR3 DNA reads as TGTGCCAGCAGCCGACAGGGATACAATGAGCAGTTCTTC. Translation: CASSRQGYNEQFF.

V is TRBV28 and J is TRBJ1-2; possible D gene TRBD1, 5 bases. The CDR3 runs 15 residues. The ends were cut back, 1 base at V and 0 bases at J, with 9 bases in the middle. CDR1 MDHEN and CDR2 SYDVKM come from the germline V gene. The DNA of the CDR3 is TGTGCCAGCAGTTTATACCCAGGGACTAACTATGGCTACACCTTC. This translates into CASSLYPGTNYGYTF.

This chain uses TRBV5-1 with TRBJ2-2; 9 bases are a match to TRBD1. V lost 0 bases to trimming and J lost 6 bases; unmatched junction nucleotides: 6. The CDR3 sequence is 16 residues long. Looked up from germline, CDR1 is SGHRS and CDR2 is YFSETQ. The DNA for the CDR3 is TGCGCCAGCAGCTTGGGGACAGGGGATGGTTCCGGGGAGCTGTTTTTT. Protein sequence: CASSLGTGDGSGELFF.

As DNA, the CDR3 is TGTGCCAGTAGTAACCGGGGGGACACAGATACGCAGTATTTT. Encoded protein: CASSNRGDTDTQYF. The chain uses TRBV19 and TRBJ2-3; 7 bases are a match to TRBD2. The V gene end was trimmed by 4 bases and the J gene end by 2 bases; junction bases not matched to a gene: 3. The CDR3 spans 14 residues. Germline assignment: CDR1 LNHDA and CDR2 SQIVND (reference sequence).

This rearrangement joins TRBV24-1 to TRBJ2-7; 13 bases line up with TRBD2. Germline loops: CDR1 KGHDR, CDR2 SFDVKD. This CDR3 contains 18 residues. V lost 0 bases and J lost 6; bases outside the gene matches: 10. The CDR3 protein is CATSDLWTSGRPVREQYF. In nucleotides, the CDR3 is TGTGCCACCAGTGATTTGTGGACTAGCGGGAGACCAGTACGCGAGCAGTACTTC.

The chain joins TRBV9 to TRBJ1-2; D is perhaps TRBD1 (5 bases). V was trimmed by 0 bases and J by 7 bases, leaving 16 bases between them. From germline, CDR1 is SGDLS and CDR2 YYNGEE. The CDR3 has 15 amino acids. DNA for the CDR3: TGTGCCAGCAGCGTAGCTGGGAAGGGGCTTGGTGGCTACACCTTC. It is translated as CASSVAGKGLGGYTF.

The chain combines TRBV5-1 with TRBJ1-1; 7 bases fit TRBD1. CDR3 length equals 16 residues. Trimming took 4 bases from V and 1 from J; bases not matched to a gene: 10. Germline V gene lookup returns CDR1 SGHRS and CDR2 YFSETQ. The CDR3 loop reads CASSVAGTAKNTEAFF. CDR3 nucleotide sequence: TGCGCCAGCAGCGTTGCCGGGACAGCTAAGAACACTGAAGCTTTCTTT.

The gene calls are TRBV5-8 and TRBJ2-1; the D gene is possibly TRBD1 (6 bases). The CDR3 contains 14 residues. Germline V gives CDR1 SGHTS, CDR2 YDEGEE. The V end lost 3 bases, the J end lost 5 bases, and 12 bases lay between the germline ends. The CDR3 DNA sequence: TGTGCCAGCAGCTGGACAGATTCGAACAATGAGCAGTTCTTC. It encodes CASSWTDSNNEQFF.

This chain links TRBV5-4 with TRBJ1-2; 8 nucleotides line up with TRBD1. Trimming at V came to 4 bases and at J to 8 bases, leaving 10 bases not matched to a gene. The CDR3 loop spans 14 amino acids. From germline, CDR1 is SGHNT and CDR2 YYREEE (reference sequence). The CDR3 DNA reads as TGTGCCAGCAGCCGAGGGACAGGCTTGCAGGGCTACACCTTC. Residues: CASSRGTGLQGYTF.

The V and J genes are TRBV29-1 and TRBJ1-1; no firm D call. The germline V gene encodes CDR1 SQVTM and CDR2 ANQGSEA. The CDR3 length is 13 residues. Between the trimmed V and J ends, which lost 3 bases and 5 bases, there was a span of 13 bases. The CDR3 loop is CSVDRVTGTEAFF. The CDR3 DNA reads TGCAGCGTTGATAGGGTGACGGGGACTGAAGCTTTCTTT.

This clone was observed a few times. In DNA form, the CDR3 reads TGTGCCAGCAGTGAAGTGGGAGTGTCTGGAAACACCATATATTTT. It encodes CASSEVGVSGNTIYF. The rearrangement uses TRBV6-1 and TRBJ1-3, with no clear D. The germline gives CDR1 MNHNS, CDR2 SASEGT. Trimming removed 1 base from V and 1 base from J, with 8 bases in between. This CDR3 is 15 amino acids long.

V and J are TRBV6-2 or TRBV6-3 and TRBJ2-1; 8 bases are shared with TRBD2. The junction had 6 bases not matched to a gene; V was cut back by 5 bases and J by 0 bases. The CDR3 length is 16 residues. Germline CDR1 reads MNHEY; CDR2 reads SVGEGT. In DNA, the CDR3 is TGTGCCAGCAGTACACTAGCGGCCAGCTCCTACAATGAGCAGTTCTTC. As protein: CASSTLAASSYNEQFF.

This chain links TRBV7-8 with TRBJ2-6; D perhaps matches TRBD2 (7 bases). The CDR3 extends over 15 amino acids. Trimming took off 5 bases at V and 4 bases at J, with 12 bases between the two ends. Germline V gives CDR1 SGHVS, CDR2 FQNEAQ. CDR3 sequence (DNA): TGTGCCAGCAGCCCGGCGGGGGCCGGGGCCAACGTCCTGACTTTC. It codes for CASSPAGAGANVLTF.